One and the same sample provided the 26 T cell receptor beta chains below, sequenced in a study of CD8+ T cells in alopecia areata. Investigators isolated RNA and reverse transcribed it into cDNA to act as the sequencing template. Generated by immunoSEQ multiplex PCR, the TCRdb table keeps only in-frame clones and is missing some. Of fewer than 150,000 clones listed, about two fifths are singletons. Sequenced sample: CD4+ T cells sorted from blood. These TCRs come from a human donor with alopecia areata.

V and J are TRBV5-4 and TRBJ2-7; 15 nucleotides align to TRBD2. CDR3 length: 16 amino acids. Germline V lookup: CDR1 SGHNT, CDR2 YYREEE (reference sequence). V lost 4 bases and J lost 4; bases outside the gene matches: 6. CDR3 loop: CASSDGLAGGGYEQYF. The CDR3 DNA reads TGTGCCAGCAGCGACGGACTAGCGGGAGGGGGTTACGAGCAGTACTTC.

V usage is TRBV30 and J usage is TRBJ2-7; the D gene is possibly TRBD1 (5 bases). Germline assignment: CDR1 GTSNPN and CDR2 SVGIG (reference sequence). V lost 3 bases and J 3 bases, leaving 21 bases between the germline ends. The CDR3 length is 16 residues. Here the CDR3 reads CAWSAPQKGPSYEQYF. The CDR3 nucleotides are TGTGCCTGGAGCGCCCCCCAAAAGGGGCCAAGCTACGAGCAGTACTTC.

The chain uses TRBV4-1 and TRBJ2-3, with D possibly matching TRBD1 (6 bases). Trimming removed 1 base at V and 0 bases at J, with 20 bases between. The CDR3 contains 19 residues. From germline, CDR1 is MGHRA and CDR2 YSYEKL. DNA of the CDR3: TGCGCCAGCAGCCAAGGATTGGGCAGGGGCTTGAGTAGCACAGATACGCAGTATTTT. Translating gives CASSQGLGRGLSSTDTQYF.

This clone was recorded a few times. The chain links TRBV29-1 to TRBJ2-7; the match to TRBD1 covers 9 bases. Germline assignment: CDR1 SQVTM and CDR2 ANQGSEA. V was clipped by 5 bases and J by 5 bases; unmatched bases: 7. This CDR3 comprises 13 residues. In DNA form, the CDR3 reads TGCAGCGTTTCGGGACAGGGTACGGACGAGCAGTACTTC. It yields the protein CSVSGQGTDEQYF.

This clone was detected a few times. The chain joins TRBV29-1 to TRBJ2-1; D possibly matches TRBD1 or TRBD2 (5 bases each). Trimming cost V 2 bases and J 12 bases, with 20 bases left between them. Germline V gene lookup returns CDR1 SQVTM and CDR2 ANQGSEA. The CDR3 has 14 amino acids. In nucleotides, the CDR3 is TGCAGCGTTGAACCCCCCGGTCAGGGAGAAAGGCAGTTCTTC. Its protein is CSVEPPGQGERQFF.

The DNA for the CDR3 is TGTGCCAGCCAGTCGCGCGGCCGTGGCTACACCTTC. It specifies CASQSRGRGYTF. The chain couples TRBV28 to TRBJ1-2; D not certain. Germline-derived CDR1 and CDR2 are MDHEN and SYDVKM. V lost 8 bases, J lost 7 bases, and 14 bases lay in between. The CDR3 loop spans 12 amino acids.

This clone has a handful of counts. V and J are TRBV29-1 and TRBJ2-1, with D perhaps matching TRBD2 (6 bases). V lost 5 bases to trimming and J lost 4 bases, with 15 bases between them. The germline V gene encodes CDR1 SQVTM and CDR2 ANQGSEA. This CDR3 is built from 14 residues. The CDR3 region is CSVPRGTGYNEQFF. In nucleotides, the CDR3 is TGCAGCGTTCCCCGCGGGACGGGATACAATGAGCAGTTCTTC.

The chain is built from TRBV7-5 and TRBJ2-5; TRBD2, as called in the table, went unchecked against the DNA. TRBV7-5 is shown as a pseudogene. The CDR3 has 13 residues. This CDR3 reads CASSPGAGSAQYF. CDR3 DNA sequence: TGTGCCAGCAGCCCCGGAGCGGGATCAGCCCAGTACTTC.

The rearrangement uses TRBV30 and TRBJ2-1; D uncertain. The CDR3 runs 11 residues. Germline lookup yields CDR1 GTSNPN and CDR2 SVGIG (reference sequence). V lost 1 base, J lost 14 bases, and 12 bases lay in between. The CDR3 bases are TGTGCCTGGAGTGCTTGGTTTGGGGAGTTCTTC. Protein: CAWSAWFGEFF.

The chain carries TRBV28 and TRBJ2-2, with a weak D call TRBD2 (5 bases). The CDR3 runs to 12 residues. CDR1 MDHEN and CDR2 SYDVKM come from the germline V gene. V was pared by 8 bases and J by 10 bases, with 14 bases between. CDR3 in amino acids: CASFEREQELFF. For the CDR3, the DNA is TGTGCCAGCTTTGAACGGGAACAGGAGCTGTTTTTT.

The rearrangement uses TRBV29-1 and TRBJ1-4, with a tentative D call TRBD1 (5 bases). Trimming stripped 0 bases from V and 8 bases from J, with 10 bases between. The germline V gene has CDR1 SQVTM and CDR2 ANQGSEA. The length of the CDR3 is 13 residues. CDR3 residues: CSVEDQGREKLFF. Written as DNA, the CDR3 is TGCAGCGTTGAAGACCAGGGAAGGGAAAAACTGTTTTTT. Together with reference TRBV29-1 and TRBJ1-4, the CDR3 gives the full variable domain: SAVISQKPSRDICQRGTSLTIQCQVDSQVTMMFWYRQQPGQSLTLIATANQGSEATYESGFVIDKFPISRPNLTFSTLTVSNMSPEDSSIYLCSVEDQGREKLFFGSGTQLSVL.

In its sample, this clone was seen a few times. The rearrangement uses TRBV29-1 and TRBJ1-1; D is undetermined. This CDR3 comprises 12 residues. Trimming took off 8 bases at V and 3 bases at J, with 13 bases between the two ends. Per germline, CDR1 SQVTM and CDR2 ANQGSEA. CDR3 residues: CSSEVGHTEAFF. The CDR3 DNA reads as TGCAGCTCCGAGGTCGGTCACACTGAAGCTTTCTTT.

The table lists this clone with a few counts. The chain uses TRBV4-1 and TRBJ2-4; 12 positions agree with TRBD2. The germline CDR1 and CDR2 sequences are MGHRA and YSYEKL. Trimming took 3 bases from V and 3 from J; bases not matched to a gene: 3. The CDR3 consists of 16 residues. CDR3 region: CASSQGLAGLKNIQYF. CDR3 sequence (DNA): TGCGCCAGCAGCCAGGGACTAGCGGGCCTCAAAAACATTCAGTACTTC.

The rearrangement uses TRBV5-6 and TRBJ2-7, with 9 bases aligning to TRBD1. The ends lost 0 bases at V and 2 bases at J; junction bases unmatched: 3. There are 15 residues in the CDR3. CDR1 and CDR2 from the germline V gene are SGHDT and YYEEEE. Here the CDR3 reads CASSLARDRAYEQYF. In nucleotides, the CDR3 is TGTGCCAGCAGCTTGGCTAGGGACAGGGCCTACGAGCAGTACTTC.

The V and J genes are TRBV6-5 and TRBJ2-1; TRBD2 matches 7 bases. CDR1 MNHEY and CDR2 SVGAGI come from the germline V gene. This CDR3 contains 15 residues. Trimming removed 0 bases from V and 10 bases from J; junction bases left unmatched: 9. CDR3 DNA sequence: TGTGCCAGCAGTTACTCTAACCGGGGAGGGCGCGAGCAGTTCTTC. It yields the protein CASSYSNRGGREQFF.

The rearrangement links TRBV28 to TRBJ2-7; D ambiguous. CDR3 length: 12 residues. Trimming cost V 4 bases and J 7 bases, with 11 bases left between them. CDR1 and CDR2 (germline): MDHEN, SYDVKM. CDR3 in DNA: TGTGCCAGCAGTTCGCCGGATTTAGAGCAGTACTTC. Its translation: CASSSPDLEQYF.

On this clone itself: Other DNA sequences from this sample encode an identical CDR3 as well. This chain connects TRBV30 to TRBJ1-1; D unresolved. There are 11 residues in the CDR3. The V and J ends lost 0 bases and 4 bases respectively, with 3 bases between them. Germline V gene lookup returns CDR1 GTSNPN and CDR2 SVGIG (reference sequence). CDR3 DNA sequence: TGTGCCTGGAGTGTCGGCACTGAAGCTTTCTTT. Encoded protein: CAWSVGTEAFF.

This clone has only a few counts. The genes are TRBV29-1 and TRBJ2-7, with D perhaps TRBD2 (6 bases). CDR1 SQVTM and CDR2 ANQGSEA come from the germline V gene. With 4 bases removed from V and 3 bases from J, the gap between germline ends came to 13 bases. The CDR3 length is 13 residues. The CDR3 here is CSVATGLNYEQYF. The CDR3 region has the DNA TGCAGCGTTGCCACAGGACTAAACTACGAGCAGTACTTC.

V gene TRBV5-6 combines with J gene TRBJ1-2; 10 bases fit TRBD1. The CDR3 runs 14 residues. CDR1 and CDR2 from the germline V gene are SGHDT and YYEEEE. Trimming at V came to 2 bases and at J to 8 bases, leaving 6 bases not matched to a gene. The CDR3 DNA sequence: TGTGCCAGCAGCTTTGGGACAGGGGAAACGGGCTACACCTTC. This sequence encodes CASSFGTGETGYTF. Full variable domain (outside the CDR3, taken from reference TRBV5-6 and TRBJ1-2): DAGVTQSPTHLIKTRGQQVTLRCSPKSGHDTVSWYQQALGQGPQFIFQYYEEEERQRGNFPDRFSGHQFPNYSSELNVNALLLGDSALYLCASSFGTGETGYTFGSGTRLTVV.

This chain joins TRBV6-5 and TRBJ2-1; the match to TRBD1 covers 7 bases. V lost 6 bases and J lost 2; bases outside the gene matches: 7. Germline V lookup: CDR1 MNHEY, CDR2 SVGAGI. This CDR3 comprises 15 residues. The CDR3 here is CASRGGQGAYNEQFF. In nucleotides, the CDR3 is TGTGCCAGCAGGGGCGGGCAGGGGGCCTACAATGAGCAGTTCTTC.

CDR3 residues: CASSSDPGQGSEQYF. The CDR3 DNA sequence: TGTGCCAGCAGTTCAGACCCGGGACAGGGGTCCGAGCAGTACTTC. V and J are TRBV28 and TRBJ2-7, with 10 bases lining up with TRBD1. The CDR3 consists of 15 residues. In germline, CDR1 is MDHEN, CDR2 SYDVKM. After removal of 4 bases from V and 6 bases from J, the junction contained 9 bases not matched to a gene.

The chain carries TRBV6-5 and TRBJ1-2; D is possibly TRBD1 (5 bases). From germline, CDR1 is MNHEY and CDR2 SVGAGI. The CDR3 extends over 15 amino acids. The ends were cut back, 6 bases at V and 5 bases at J, with 19 bases in the middle. The CDR3 spells CASRPPTGGVYGYTF. Here the CDR3 DNA reads TGTGCCAGCAGACCTCCGACCGGGGGGGTTTATGGCTACACCTTC.

The table lists this clone with a count of one. CDR3 amino acids: CASSQDQGIGGYTF. Written as DNA, the CDR3 is TGCGCCAGCAGCCAAGATCAGGGCATCGGTGGCTACACCTTC. The rearrangement joins TRBV4-1 to TRBJ1-2, with a possible D match to TRBD1 (5 bases). This CDR3 contains 14 residues. The V gene lost 0 bases and the J gene lost 7 bases, with 12 bases spanning the gap. CDR1 is MGHRA and CDR2 is YSYEKL in the germline V gene.

The chain is built from TRBV30 and TRBJ2-1; the D gene is possibly TRBD2 (6 bases). Germline V CDR1 and CDR2: GTSNPN, SVGIG (reference sequence). The CDR3 loop spans 12 amino acids. The CDR3 DNA is TGTGCTTTCGGGACTCCTAGGAATGAGCAGTTCTTC. Residues: CAFGTPRNEQFF.

This chain connects TRBV29-1 to TRBJ1-1; tentatively, D is TRBD1 (5 bases). Trimming shortened V by 4 bases and J by 4 bases, and 13 bases separated the two germline ends. Germline CDR1 is SQVTM and CDR2 is ANQGSEA. The CDR3 length is 13 residues. CDR3 DNA sequence: TGCAGCGTTGTCAGGACACTGGGCACTGAAGCTTTCTTT. It codes for CSVVRTLGTEAFF. Together with reference TRBV29-1 and TRBJ1-1, the CDR3 gives the full variable domain: SAVISQKPSRDICQRGTSLTIQCQVDSQVTMMFWYRQQPGQSLTLIATANQGSEATYESGFVIDKFPISRPNLTFSTLTVSNMSPEDSSIYLCSVVRTLGTEAFFGQGTRLTVV.

The J gene is TRBJ1-5, the V gene TRBV29-1, with a possible D match to TRBD1 (5 bases). The CDR3 contains 13 residues. V dropped 6 bases and J dropped 2 bases, with 11 bases sitting between them. Germline V CDR1 and CDR2: SQVTM, ANQGSEA. DNA of the CDR3: TGCAGCGTCAGTCTGGGGGGCAATCAGCCCCAGCATTTT. It specifies CSVSLGGNQPQHF.